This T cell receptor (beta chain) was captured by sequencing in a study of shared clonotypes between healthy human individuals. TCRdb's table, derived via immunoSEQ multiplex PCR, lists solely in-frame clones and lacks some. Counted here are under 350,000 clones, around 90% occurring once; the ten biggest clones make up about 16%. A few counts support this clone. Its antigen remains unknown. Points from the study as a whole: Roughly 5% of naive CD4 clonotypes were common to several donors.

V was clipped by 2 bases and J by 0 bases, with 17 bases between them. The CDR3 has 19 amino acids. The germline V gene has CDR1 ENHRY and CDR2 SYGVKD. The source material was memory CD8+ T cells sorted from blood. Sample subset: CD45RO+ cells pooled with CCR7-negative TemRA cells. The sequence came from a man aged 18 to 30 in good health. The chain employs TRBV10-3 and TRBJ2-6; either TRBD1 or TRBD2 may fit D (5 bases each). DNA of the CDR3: TGTGCCATCAGTGAGGGGGACGGACTTTTAGGCTCTGGGGCCAACGTCCTGACTTTC. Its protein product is CAISEGDGLLGSGANVLTF.